The 2 T cell receptor beta chains below all came from one sample that was sequenced in a study of T-cell reconstitution after alpha-beta-depleted transplantation in children (dated by TCRdb to the mid-2010s). Library prep was done by PCR. The listed sequencing device is Illumina HiSeq 2500. TCR libraries were prepared with molecular barcoding, using unique molecular identifiers to normalize TCRbeta repertoire quantification. TCRdb applied fastp at Q25 and MiXCR to the public reads, then kept only in-frame beta chains. Rows with a matching CDR3 protein are joined into one entry that keeps the most common DNA and genes. Recorded for this sample are just over 200,000 distinct CDR3 sequences; around 8.4% of them occurred a single time. Of the sample, roughly 35% is held by the ten largest clones. The treatment or condition label corresponds to: allogeneic hematopoietic cell transplantation with graft depleted of TCRalphabeta T cells and CD19 B cells.

The material was PBMCs, mostly from graft donor cells, obtained 360 days after TCRalphabeta/CD19-depleted stem cell transplant. Receptor source: a male patient aged 2 to 10 who had a stem cell transplant for acute myeloid leukemia, so the T cells may come from the graft donor.

This clonotype was counted a few times. This chain links TRBV10-1 with TRBJ2-1; D is ambiguous. Germline V CDR1 and CDR2: WNHNN, SYGVQD (reference sequence). The V end was cut by 3 bases, the J end by 0 bases, with 6 bases between. The CDR3 has 14 residues. CDR3 in amino acids: CASSDPNSYNEQFF. The CDR3 nucleotides are TGCGCCAGCAGTGACCCCAACTCCTACAATGAGCAGTTCTTC.

This clonotype was recorded at least ten times. V usage is TRBV9 and J usage is TRBJ2-3; D is unclear. CDR1 is SGDLS, CDR2 YYNGEE, per germline. Between the trimmed V and J ends, which lost 0 bases and 0 bases, there was a span of 11 bases. This CDR3 has 16 residues. The CDR3 region has the DNA TGTGCCAGCAGCGTAGGCGACGAGATGAGCACAGATACGCAGTATTTT. The encoded protein is CASSVGDEMSTDTQYF.